Listed below are T cell receptor beta chains from one sample, sequenced in a study of cytomegalovirus exposure and HLA in healthy donors. Here immunoSEQ multiplex PCR was the method, and the copy in TCRdb shows in-frame clones only, minus some. Of about 89,000 clones in the sample, roughly four fifths were seen once. The sequencing input was PBMCs. Receptors were obtained from a man aged 30 to 45 in good health and CMV-seronegative. Each CDR3 is given with its conserved first and last residue. The D gene is left open where the match is weak.

d_gene	v_gene	j_gene	CDR3nt	CDR3aa
-	TRBV6-1	TRBJ1-2	TGTGCCAGCAGCCTCGGACAGACCTATGGCTACACCTTC	CASSLGQTYGYTF
TRBD2	TRBV9	TRBJ2-1	TGTGCCAGCAGCGTAGCTAGCGGGGGTTACAATGAGCAGTTCTTC	CASSVASGGYNEQFF
TRBD1	TRBV7-9	TRBJ1-6	TGTTCCAGCAGCTTAAGGGGGCAGGTTGATTCACCCCTCCACTTT	CSSSLRGQVDSPLHF
-	TRBV7-2	TRBJ2-2	TGTGCCAGCAGCTTAGCAGGGAGCCCTAACACCGGGGAGCTGTTTTTT	CASSLAGSPNTGELFF
-	TRBV5-6	TRBJ1-5	TGTGCCAGCAGCTATGCGGGAAGAAGACATCAGCCCCAGCATTTT	CASSYAGRRHQPQHF
-	TRBV6-5	TRBJ1-6	TGTGCCAGCAGGGGCGGGGGGGGGAGGCAGTCACCCCTCCACTTT	CASRGGGGRQSPLHF
-	TRBV6-6	TRBJ1-5	TGTGCCAGCAGTTACTCGACTATAAGCAATCAGCCCCAGCATTTT	CASSYSTISNQPQHF
TRBD2	TRBV6-1	TRBJ2-1	TGTGCCAGCAGTGGCCTAGCGGGAGGCTCCTACAATGAGCAGTTCTTC	CASSGLAGGSYNEQFF
TRBD1	TRBV28	TRBJ2-6	TGTGCCAGCAGTCCTATCAAACTCCGGGACAGGGCACACTCTGGGGCCAACGTCCTGACTTTC	CASSPIKLRDRAHSGANVLTF
TRBD2	TRBV6-1	TRBJ2-1	TGTGCCAGCAGTGGACTAGCGGGAGGCCTGGGTGAGCAGTTCTTC	CASSGLAGGLGEQFF
TRBD1	TRBV6-1	TRBJ2-7	TGTGCCAGCAGCCCGGGACAGGGTTCCTACGAGCAGTACTTC	CASSPGQGSYEQYF
-	TRBV5-1	TRBJ2-7	TGCGCCAGCAGCTTGTTCGACCGCGGAAGCTCCTACGAGCAGTACTTC	CASSLFDRGSSYEQYF
-	TRBV21-1	TRBJ2-2	TGTGCCAGCAGCAAAGGGGCCCTGGAACACCGGGGAGCTGTTTTT	CASSKGALEHRGAVF
TRBD1	TRBV28	TRBJ1-1	TGTGCCAGCAGAGACCCGGGACAGGGAGTAAAAGCTTTCTTT	CASRDPGQGVKAFF
-	TRBV4-2	TRBJ2-2	TGTGCCAGCAGCCAAGGGGCGCAATTAAACACCGGGGAGCTGTTTTTT	CASSQGAQLNTGELFF
-	TRBV2	TRBJ1-1	TGTGCCAGTACAGGGTTCACTGAAGCTTTCTTT	CASTGFTEAFF
-	TRBV6-6	TRBJ2-3	TGTGCCAGCAGCGTTACAGTAAGCACAGATACGCAGTATTTT	CASSVTVSTDTQYF
-	TRBV7-9	TRBJ1-2	TGTGCCAGCAGCCAAGGGAGAGGGCGGTTCTATGGCTACACCTTC	CASSQGRGRFYGYTF
-	TRBV28	TRBJ1-6	TGTGCCAGCAGACAGGGTAATTCACCCCTCCACTTT	CASRQGNSPLHF
TRBD2	TRBV7-2	TRBJ2-7	TGTGCCAGCAGCCCGGAAGCGGGAGGAGGGTCCGAGCAGTACTTC	CASSPEAGGGSEQYF
-	TRBV28	TRBJ1-2	TGTGCCAGCAGTTTGAGTTATGGCTACACCTTC	CASSLSYGYTF
TRBD1	TRBV5-1	TRBJ2-5	TGCGCCAGCAGCTTACAGGACAGGGTACAAGAGACCCAGTACTTC	CASSLQDRVQETQYF
TRBD2	TRBV6-5	TRBJ2-7	TGTGCCAGCAGGCAACTAGCGGGAGGGACCTACGAGCAGTACTTC	CASRQLAGGTYEQYF
-	TRBV29-1	TRBJ1-1	TGCAGCGTTGTGGGGACATATTCCCCGAACACTGAAGCTTTCTTT	CSVVGTYSPNTEAFF
TRBD1	TRBV27	TRBJ1-1	TGTGCCAGCAGTCCCGAGACAGGGTGGAGGAGAAACACTGAAGCTTTCTTT	CASSPETGWRRNTEAFF
-	TRBV6-4	TRBJ1-6	TGTGCCAGCAGTCCCCCGCGGGTGTCCTATAATTCACCCCTCCACTTT	CASSPPRVSYNSPLHF
TRBD1	TRBV7-2	TRBJ2-5	TGTGCCAGCAGCGCGGGACAGGGGGTGCAGACCCAGTACTTC	CASSAGQGVQTQYF
-	TRBV6-6	TRBJ1-5	TGTGCCAGCAGACCACAGAATCAGCCCCAGCATTTT	CASRPQNQPQHF
-	TRBV9	TRBJ1-1	TGTGCCAGCAGCGTAGATATTTCTAGTGACACTGAAGCTTTCTTT	CASSVDISSDTEAFF
-	TRBV28	TRBJ2-5	TGTGCCAGCAGTTTCCCCGCCGGAGGCAGAGAGACCCAGTACTTC	CASSFPAGGRETQYF
TRBD2	TRBV2	TRBJ2-4	TGTGCCAGCAGTGAAGCGACTAGCGGGAGCCTGCTAGCCAAAAACATTCAGTACTTC	CASSEATSGSLLAKNIQYF
TRBD1	TRBV29-1	TRBJ1-1	TGCAGCGCCAGGGGGTCGGGCACTGAAGCTTTCTTT	CSARGSGTEAFF
TRBD1	TRBV27	TRBJ2-7	TGTGCCAGCAGTTTTTTTTTCGGACAGGGGACCCACGAGCAGTACTTC	CASSFFFGQGTHEQYF